A single T cell receptor (beta chain) is shown here with its context. These data are taken from a study of blood T cell repertoires in COVID-19. Source study methods: Amplification from reference gene primers served as the basis for estimated nucleated cell counts. Sequenced by immunoSEQ multiplex PCR; TCRdb stores in-frame clones only, minus some. V, J and clone size are taken as reported in that table, and D and trimming were inferred from the DNA itself. The sample consists of about 120,000 clones, around nine tenths of them appearing once. Germline lookup yields CDR1 SNHLY and CDR2 FYNNEI. This CDR3 has 14 amino acids. Unmatched junction bases numbered 3, after V lost 6 bases and J lost 7 bases.

The V call is TRBV2, the J call TRBJ2-1; 13 nucleotides agree with TRBD2. This receptor was identified in an older woman with COVID-19, enrolled during active disease. What was sequenced was peripheral blood. This CDR3 reads CASRPGLAGNEQFF. CDR3 DNA sequence: TGTGCCAGCAGGCCGGGACTAGCGGGGAATGAGCAGTTCTTC.